This T cell receptor beta chain comes out of a study of cytomegalovirus exposure and HLA in healthy donors. Study-wide results and limits: The dataset shows that most TCR sequences were rare, while some public TCRs occurred in many donors.

The germline V gene has CDR1 LNHNV and CDR2 YYDKDF (reference sequence). V lost 8 bases and J lost 0, with 8 bases in between. The CDR3 is 13 residues long. This clone was recorded only once. No antigen is known for it. Libraries were prepared by immunoSEQ multiplex PCR; TCRdb keeps only in-frame clonotypes and omits some of them. Here the sample spans 200,000 to 250,000 clones, roughly 80% being singletons. The sequenced sample was PBMCs. The sequence derives from a woman younger than 35 in good health and CMV-seronegative. V gene TRBV15 combines with J gene TRBJ1-3; D ambiguous. The CDR3 here is CATAYSSGNTIYF. Written as DNA, the CDR3 is TGTGCCACCGCGTACAGCTCTGGAAACACCATATATTTT.